The 28 T cell receptor beta chains below were found in one sample sequenced in a study of blood T cell repertoires in COVID-19. TCRdb's copy holds only in-frame clones and misses some; the assay was immunoSEQ multiplex PCR. The sample contains approximately 160,000 clones, over 85% of which appear only once. Sequences were obtained from peripheral blood. The source is a man between 60 and 75 years old with active or convalescent COVID-19.

The chain joins TRBV5-1 to TRBJ1-6; D unresolved. Trimming shortened V by 0 bases and J by 2 bases, and 6 bases separated the two germline ends. Germline-derived CDR1 and CDR2 are SGHRS and YFSETQ. The CDR3 is 15 residues long. CDR3 DNA sequence: TGCGCCAGCAGCTTGGGAGGAGCCTATAATTCACCCCTCCACTTT. Translating it yields CASSLGGAYNSPLHF.

The gene calls are TRBV7-6 and TRBJ2-5; 8 nucleotides align to TRBD2. Trimming removed 2 bases from V and 0 bases from J; junction bases left unmatched: 8. From germline, CDR1 is SGHVS and CDR2 FNYEAQ. This CDR3 comprises 17 residues. In nucleotides, the CDR3 is TGTGCCAGCAGCTTATGGGGCGGGGGGACCTACCAAGAGACCCAGTACTTC. This codes for CASSLWGGGTYQETQYF. Full variable domain (rest looked up from reference TRBV7-6 and TRBJ2-5): GAGVSQSPRYKVTKRGQDVALRCDPISGHVSLYWYRQALGQGPEFLTYFNYEAQQDKSGLPNDRFSAERPEGSISTLTIQRTEQRDSAMYRCASSLWGGGTYQETQYFGPGTRLLVL.

J is TRBJ2-1 and V is TRBV5-1, with D possibly being TRBD2 (5 bases). V lost 4 bases and J lost 9, with 20 bases in between. Germline V gives CDR1 SGHRS, CDR2 YFSETQ. The CDR3 sequence is 15 residues long. This CDR3 reads CASSALTSGLGEQFF. The CDR3 bases are TGCGCCAGCAGCGCCTTAACTAGTGGTCTTGGTGAGCAGTTCTTC.

A few counts support this clone. This sequence joins TRBV19 and TRBJ1-4; D possibly corresponds to TRBD1 (6 bases). Trimming took 6 bases from V and 3 from J, leaving 14 bases between them. The germline V gene has CDR1 LNHDA and CDR2 SQIVND (reference sequence). The CDR3 sequence is 15 residues long. The CDR3 nucleotides read TGTGCCAGTAGCAACAGGGTTCTTTCTAATGAAAAACTGTTTTTT. Its translation: CASSNRVLSNEKLFF. Full variable domain (missing parts from reference TRBV19 and TRBJ1-4): DGGITQSPKYLFRKEGQNVTLSCEQNLNHDAMYWYRQDPGQGLRLIYYSQIVNDFQKGDIAEGYSVSREKKESFPLTVTSAQKNPTAFYLCASSNRVLSNEKLFFGSGTQLSVL.

This clone was detected only once. This sequence joins TRBV10-3 and TRBJ2-1; 10 nucleotides match TRBD2. V lost 4 bases, J lost 3 bases, and 6 bases stayed unmatched. CDR3 length: 16 residues. The germline CDR1 and CDR2 sequences are ENHRY and SYGVKD. This CDR3 is CAISGQRGGHYNEQFF. DNA of the CDR3: TGTGCCATCAGTGGTCAGCGGGGGGGCCACTACAATGAGCAGTTCTTC.

On this clone itself: This sample includes further DNA sequences coding for the same CDR3. The genes are TRBV18 and TRBJ1-2; D may be TRBD1 (5 bases). V shed 3 bases and J shed 8 bases, with 13 bases lying between them. This CDR3 spans 13 amino acids. Germline V gene sequence: CDR1 KGHSH, CDR2 LQKENI. CDR3: CASSPRDSEGYTF. The CDR3 DNA reads as TGTGCCAGCTCACCGCGTGACAGTGAAGGCTACACCTTC.

The V gene is TRBV5-1, the J gene TRBJ2-1; TRBD2 might be the D (6 bases). The V end lost 3 bases, the J end lost 8 bases, and 15 bases lay between the germline ends. CDR1 is SGHRS and CDR2 is YFSETQ in the germline V gene. The CDR3 is made up of 14 amino acids. The CDR3 sequence is CASSSGRAGDEQFF. CDR3 in DNA: TGCGCCAGCAGCTCGGGCCGAGCGGGCGATGAGCAGTTCTTC.

The chain combines TRBV5-1 with TRBJ2-1; 9 nucleotides agree with TRBD1. The CDR3 contains 17 residues. CDR1 is SGHRS and CDR2 is YFSETQ in the germline V gene. V lost 0 bases to trimming and J lost 8 bases; unmatched junction nucleotides: 12. As DNA, the CDR3 is TGCGCCAGCAGCTTGGCTCATGGGACAGGGCTTTCCTATGAGCAGTTCTTC. It encodes CASSLAHGTGLSYEQFF.

This clone was recorded a few times. The rearrangement uses TRBV5-4 and TRBJ2-2, with D uncertain. Germline V lookup: CDR1 SGHNT, CDR2 YYREEE (reference sequence). V lost 2 bases and J 4 bases, leaving 6 bases between the germline ends. The CDR3 loop spans 13 amino acids. The CDR3 reads CASSFSTTGELFF. CDR3 DNA: TGTGCCAGCAGCTTCAGTACCACCGGGGAGCTGTTTTTT.

V and J are TRBV7-6 and TRBJ2-1; TRBD2 matches at 13 bases. The CDR3 extends over 19 amino acids. Germline lookup yields CDR1 SGHVS and CDR2 FNYEAQ. Losses at the gene ends were 5 bases for V and 0 bases for J; bases not matched to a gene: 10. Here the CDR3 reads CASSKRTSGGPSSYNEQFF. The CDR3 DNA sequence: TGTGCCAGCAGCAAACGGACTAGCGGGGGACCTAGCTCCTACAATGAGCAGTTCTTC.

The chain combines TRBV19 with TRBJ2-5; D remains ambiguous. The V gene's germline CDR1 is LNHDA and CDR2 SQIVND (reference sequence). This CDR3 has 13 residues. V was clipped by 7 bases and J by 2 bases, with 11 bases between them. The CDR3 bases are TGTGCCAGTAATACAGTACAACAAGAGACCCAGTACTTC. As protein: CASNTVQQETQYF.

The chain combines TRBV12-5 with TRBJ1-2; D gene uncertain. There are 14 residues in the CDR3. Per the germline V gene, CDR1 is LGHNT and CDR2 is FRNRAP. Trimming took 2 bases from V and 7 from J, leaving 14 bases between them. The chain's CDR3 is CASGLWFGEGGYTF. The CDR3 nucleotides read TGTGCTAGTGGTTTGTGGTTTGGGGAGGGTGGCTACACCTTC.

This chain uses TRBV5-1 with TRBJ1-6, with D possibly TRBD1 on 5 matching bases. Germline lookup yields CDR1 SGHRS and CDR2 YFSETQ. There are 14 residues in the CDR3. V lost 4 bases to trimming and J lost 8 bases, with 13 bases between them. In nucleotides, the CDR3 is TGCGCCAGCAGCGGGGGGGTCAGGGATTCACCCCTCCACTTT. Translation gives CASSGGVRDSPLHF.

This clone was observed a few times. The V call is TRBV19, the J call TRBJ1-3; the D gene is possibly TRBD1 (5 bases). The CDR3 is 16 amino acids. Trimming removed 3 bases from V and 0 bases from J, with 12 bases in between. Germline CDR1 LNHDA, CDR2 SQIVND (reference sequence). DNA of the CDR3: TGTGCCAGTAGTATTACTGGGGACTACTCTGGAAACACCATATATTTT. It encodes CASSITGDYSGNTIYF.

This rearrangement joins TRBV5-4 to TRBJ2-7; D unclear. CDR1 is SGHNT, CDR2 YYREEE, per germline (reference sequence). Trimming took off 2 bases at V and 5 bases at J, with 11 bases between the two ends. CDR3 length: 13 amino acids. The CDR3 spells CASSLWPLDEQYF. The CDR3 region has the DNA TGTGCCAGCAGCTTATGGCCCCTAGACGAGCAGTACTTC.

V gene TRBV6-1 combines with J gene TRBJ2-7; 9 bases line up with TRBD1. The germline V gene encodes CDR1 MNHNS and CDR2 SASEGT. The CDR3 sequence is 14 residues long. Germline trimming cut 2 bases from V and 3 bases from J; bases unmatched to any gene: 2. CDR3 sequence reads: CASSEPGQGYEQYF. CDR3 coding DNA: TGTGCCAGCAGTGAACCGGGACAGGGCTACGAGCAGTACTTC.

This clone occurred once. The gene calls are TRBV6-5 and TRBJ2-3; 9 positions match TRBD2. This CDR3 is built from 15 residues. Germline lookup yields CDR1 MNHEY and CDR2 SVGAGI. The V and J ends lost 5 bases and 6 bases, in that order; junction bases with no gene match: 9. The DNA of the CDR3 is TGTGCCAGCAGTCAAAGCGGGGGGAATCGGGATACGCAGTATTTT. It is translated as CASSQSGGNRDTQYF.

The sample holds a few counts of this clone. The chain links TRBV25-1 to TRBJ2-2; D is perhaps TRBD1 (5 bases). The V end lost 6 bases, the J end lost 0 bases, and 17 bases lay between the germline ends. The V gene's germline CDR1 is MGHDK and CDR2 SYGVNS. CDR3 length: 17 residues. This CDR3 is CASRREGGAANTGELFF. The DNA for the CDR3 is TGTGCCAGCAGAAGAGAAGGTGGGGCCGCGAACACCGGGGAGCTGTTTTTT.

This rearrangement joins TRBV14 to TRBJ1-3, with 8 bases that match TRBD1. This CDR3 spans 16 amino acids. CDR1 SGHDN and CDR2 FVKESK come from the germline V gene. V lost 5 bases to trimming and J lost 1 base; unmatched junction nucleotides: 7. The CDR3 region has the DNA TGTGCCAGCAGCTTAACAGGGGGAGGTTCTGGAAACACCATATATTTT. Amino acids: CASSLTGGGSGNTIYF.

A word on this clone: This sample also contains other DNA sequences that code for the same CDR3. J is TRBJ1-1 and V is TRBV19; possible D gene TRBD1, 6 bases. Germline-derived CDR1 and CDR2 are LNHDA and SQIVND (reference sequence). The V and J ends lost 3 bases and 1 base respectively, with 6 bases between them. The CDR3 sequence is 13 residues long. For the CDR3, the DNA is TGTGCCAGTAGTATCAGGGGGAACACTGAAGCTTTCTTT. Its protein is CASSIRGNTEAFF. The whole variable domain, remainder taken from reference TRBV19 and TRBJ1-1, is DGGITQSPKYLFRKEGQNVTLSCEQNLNHDAMYWYRQDPGQGLRLIYYSQIVNDFQKGDIAEGYSVSREKKESFPLTVTSAQKNPTAFYLCASSIRGNTEAFFGQGTRLTVV.

The chain joins TRBV9 to TRBJ1-1; D is ambiguous. Trimming left V 4 bases short and J 4 bases short, with 20 bases between. Looked up from germline, CDR1 is SGDLS and CDR2 is YYNGEE. The CDR3 extends over 16 amino acids. The CDR3 is CASSPIVDVRGTEAFF. The CDR3, as DNA: TGTGCCAGCAGCCCCATCGTGGACGTTCGGGGCACTGAAGCTTTCTTT.

This clone was detected once. The chain couples TRBV27 to TRBJ1-4; TRBD1 is a possible D gene (6 bases). V was shortened by 0 bases and J by 7 bases, with 12 bases between the two germline ends. The CDR3 loop spans 15 amino acids. CDR1 is MNHEY, CDR2 SMNVEV, per germline (reference sequence). CDR3 sequence reads: CASSLSAVRGEKLFF. DNA for the CDR3: TGTGCCAGCAGTTTATCGGCGGTCAGGGGTGAAAAACTGTTTTTT.

The V call is TRBV19, the J call TRBJ2-7; perhaps TRBD2 as D (6 bases). There are 14 residues in the CDR3. Germline CDR1 LNHDA, CDR2 SQIVND (reference sequence). V lost 5 bases and J 2 bases, leaving 13 bases between the germline ends. CDR3 protein: CASSATGGAYEQYF. The CDR3 DNA is TGTGCCAGTAGTGCTACAGGCGGGGCCTACGAGCAGTACTTC.

V and J are TRBV29-1 and TRBJ1-1; D is perhaps TRBD1 (6 bases). CDR1 and CDR2 (germline): SQVTM, ANQGSEA. The CDR3 has 12 amino acids. Between the trimmed V and J ends, which lost 7 bases and 6 bases, there was a span of 15 bases. The CDR3 loop is CSASQGPPEAFF. CDR3 coding DNA: TGCAGCGCCTCACAGGGACCTCCTGAAGCTTTCTTT.

The chain is built from TRBV18 and TRBJ2-2; no definite D call. Germline CDR1 and CDR2: KGHSH and LQKENI. There are 15 residues in the CDR3. Between the trimmed V and J ends, which lost 1 base and 0 bases, there was a span of 6 bases. The CDR3: CASSPRASNTGELFF. CDR3 nucleotide sequence: TGTGCCAGCTCACCACGAGCCTCGAACACCGGGGAGCTGTTTTTT.

The chain combines TRBV7-9 with TRBJ1-3, with D maybe TRBD1 (5 bases). V was cut by 5 bases and J by 1 base, with 9 bases left in between. Germline CDR1 reads SEHNR; CDR2 reads FQNEAQ (reference sequence). The CDR3 is 14 amino acids. The CDR3 spells CASSVTESGNTIYF. Here the CDR3 DNA reads TGTGCCAGCAGCGTGACAGAGTCTGGAAACACCATATATTTT.

The chain carries TRBV28 and TRBJ2-7; 9 bases fit TRBD1. From germline, CDR1 is MDHEN and CDR2 SYDVKM. CDR3 length: 15 amino acids. The V segment lost 5 bases and the J segment 5 bases; nucleotides outside the gene matches: 10. CDR3 sequence reads: CASSPTGQGGDEQYF. The CDR3, as DNA: TGTGCCAGCAGTCCCACGGGACAGGGAGGGGACGAGCAGTACTTC.

The chain is built from TRBV20-1 and TRBJ2-7; 9 nucleotides agree with TRBD1. This CDR3 is built from 15 residues. Losses at the gene ends were 3 bases for V and 2 bases for J; bases not matched to a gene: 8. Germline V lookup: CDR1 DFQATT, CDR2 SNEGSKA (reference sequence). The CDR3 sequence: CSASSRQGVAYEQYF. In DNA, the CDR3 is TGCAGTGCTAGTAGCCGACAGGGGGTAGCCTACGAGCAGTACTTC.